Each of the 7 T cell receptor beta chains below was sequenced from the same sample in a study of OX40 agonist ivuxolimab in advanced cancers. Assay used: immunoSEQ multiplex PCR; TCRdb lists only in-frame clones, some missing. This table has under 95,000 clones, approximately 89% appearing once. The sequencing here drew on CD4+ or CD8+ T cells sorted from blood, taken in a trial of the OX40 agonist ivuxolimab. The source of these receptors is an adult with an advanced solid tumor such as melanoma, head and neck, liver or kidney cancer.

This chain connects TRBV28 to TRBJ1-2; a weak D match, TRBD1 (5 bases). V was shortened by 6 bases and J by 1 base, with 18 bases between the two germline ends. The CDR3 runs to 16 residues. The germline V gene encodes CDR1 MDHEN and CDR2 SYDVKM. CDR3 residues: CASSAGGAEFNYGYTF. As DNA, the CDR3 is TGTGCCAGCAGCGCGGGGGGAGCAGAATTTAACTATGGCTACACCTTC.

The chain joins TRBV15 to TRBJ1-3, with 7 positions matching TRBD1. Unmatched junction bases numbered 7, after V lost 5 bases and J lost 0 bases. The CDR3 sequence is 16 residues long. Germline V lookup: CDR1 LNHNV, CDR2 YYDKDF (reference sequence). DNA of the CDR3: TGTGCCACCAGCGCCCACAGGGGCCTCTCTGGAAACACCATATATTTT. Its protein product is CATSAHRGLSGNTIYF.

DNA of the CDR3: TGCGCCAGCAGCTTGGTTCGGGGGATCGGTACCGGGGAGCTGTTTTTT. Amino acids: CASSLVRGIGTGELFF. The gene calls are TRBV5-1 and TRBJ2-2, with a possible D match to TRBD2 (6 bases). Germline lookup yields CDR1 SGHRS and CDR2 YFSETQ. Trimming stripped 0 bases from V and 5 bases from J, with 14 bases between. The CDR3 runs to 16 residues.

This clone has just one count. The rearrangement links TRBV19 to TRBJ2-1, with D possibly matching TRBD2 (5 bases). The CDR3 loop spans 13 amino acids. The V end was cut by 5 bases, the J end by 12 bases, with 17 bases between. Per the germline V gene, CDR1 is LNHDA and CDR2 is SQIVND (reference sequence). The CDR3 bases are TGTGCCAGTAGTTGGTCTGCTCGGGCGGGGCAGTTCTTC. As protein: CASSWSARAGQFF.

This clone was picked up a small number of times. The chain links TRBV7-2 to TRBJ1-1; D uncertain. The germline gives CDR1 SGHTA, CDR2 FQGNSA. The CDR3 has 12 amino acids. V dropped 0 bases and J dropped 7 bases, with 6 bases sitting between them. The CDR3 spells CASSLARVEAFF. CDR3 bases: TGTGCCAGCAGCTTAGCGAGGGTTGAAGCTTTCTTT.

In this sample, this clone turned up a few times. V is TRBV7-9 and J is TRBJ2-1; 15 bases are a match to TRBD2. This CDR3 is 17 amino acids long. V lost 5 bases, J lost 5 bases, and 7 bases stayed unmatched. The V gene's germline CDR1 is SEHNR and CDR2 FQNEAQ (reference sequence). The CDR3 loop reads CASSPGLAGGPDNEQFF. Here the CDR3 DNA reads TGTGCCAGCAGCCCCGGACTAGCGGGAGGGCCCGACAATGAGCAGTTCTTC.

CDR3 in amino acids: CASSLATSSYNEQFF. The CDR3 DNA reads TGTGCCAGCAGCTTGGCGACCAGCTCCTACAATGAGCAGTTCTTC. V gene TRBV5-6 combines with J gene TRBJ2-1, with D unclear. CDR1 is SGHDT and CDR2 is YYEEEE in the germline V gene. This CDR3 region has 15 residues. Trimming left V 0 bases short and J 0 bases short, with 7 bases between.